The T cell receptor beta chain under discussion was sequenced for a study of T cells in Graves' hyperthyroidism and ophthalmopathy. CDR3 length equals 17 residues. TCR beta CDR3 regions were amplified from RNA. A first-round RT-PCR of the TCR CDR3 used the HTBI primer set. TCRdb redid the calling of the multiplex PCR reads with MiXCR, one entry per CDR3 protein. The sample holds about 620,000 distinct CDR3 sequences, 15% to 20% seen once. Notes on this clonotype: Its antigen is not known. The junction shows a germline mismatch at one end, possibly a read error.

Overall study results and limits: Most clonotypes expanded in the thyroid (above 0.001) were also present in blood.

Disease duration under 2 months; hyperthyroidism patients were aged 18 to 65. Sequenced input: blood. The chain employs TRBV12-3 or TRBV12-4 and TRBJ2-3; 9 bases are a match to TRBD1. This sequence originates from a woman aged 25 to 39 with Graves' hyperthyroidism. CDR3 loop: CASSFSARGQGTGTQYF. The DNA for the CDR3 is TGTGCCAGCAGTTTTTCCGCCCGGGGACAGGGCACAGGTACGCAGTATTTT.